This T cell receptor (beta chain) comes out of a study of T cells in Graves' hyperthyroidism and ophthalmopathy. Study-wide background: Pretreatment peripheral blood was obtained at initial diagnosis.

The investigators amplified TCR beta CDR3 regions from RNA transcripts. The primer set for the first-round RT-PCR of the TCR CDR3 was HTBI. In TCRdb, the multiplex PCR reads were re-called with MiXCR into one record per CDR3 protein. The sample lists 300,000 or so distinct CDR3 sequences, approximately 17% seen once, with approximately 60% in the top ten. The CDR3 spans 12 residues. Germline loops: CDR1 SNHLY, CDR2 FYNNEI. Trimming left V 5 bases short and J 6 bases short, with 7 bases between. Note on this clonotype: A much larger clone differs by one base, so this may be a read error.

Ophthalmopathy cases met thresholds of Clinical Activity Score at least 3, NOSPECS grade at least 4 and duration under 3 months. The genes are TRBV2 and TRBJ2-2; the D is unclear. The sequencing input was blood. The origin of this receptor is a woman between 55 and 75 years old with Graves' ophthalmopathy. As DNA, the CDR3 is TGTGCCAGCAGTCTCCATCCCGGGGAGCTGTTTTTT. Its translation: CASSLHPGELFF.